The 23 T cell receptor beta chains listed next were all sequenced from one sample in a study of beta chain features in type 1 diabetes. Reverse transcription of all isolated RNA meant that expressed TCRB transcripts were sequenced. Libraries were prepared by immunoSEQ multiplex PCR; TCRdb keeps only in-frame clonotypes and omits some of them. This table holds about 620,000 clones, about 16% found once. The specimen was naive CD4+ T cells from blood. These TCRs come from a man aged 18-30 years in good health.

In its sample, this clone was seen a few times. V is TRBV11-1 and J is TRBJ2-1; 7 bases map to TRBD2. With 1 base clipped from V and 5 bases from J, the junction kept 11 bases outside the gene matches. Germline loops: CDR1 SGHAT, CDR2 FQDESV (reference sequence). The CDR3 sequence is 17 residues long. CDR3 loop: CASSLGRLAEANNEQFF. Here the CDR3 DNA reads TGTGCCAGCAGCTTAGGGAGGCTAGCGGAAGCTAACAATGAGCAGTTCTTC.

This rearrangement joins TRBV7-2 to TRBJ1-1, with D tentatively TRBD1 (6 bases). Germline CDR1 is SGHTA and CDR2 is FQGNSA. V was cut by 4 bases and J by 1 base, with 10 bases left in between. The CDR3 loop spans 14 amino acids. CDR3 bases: TGTGCCAGCAGCTCGTGGACAGCGAACACTGAAGCTTTCTTT. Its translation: CASSSWTANTEAFF. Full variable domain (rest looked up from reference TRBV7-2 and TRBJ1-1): GAGVSQSPSNKVTEKGKDVELRCDPISGHTALYWYRQSLGQGLEFLIYFQGNSAPDKSGLPSDRFSAERTGGSVSTLTIQRTQQEDSAVYLCASSSWTANTEAFFGQGTRLTVV.

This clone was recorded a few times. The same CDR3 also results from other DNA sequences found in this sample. CDR3 region: CASSLDSGANVLTF. In nucleotides, the CDR3 is TGTGCCAGCAGCTTAGACTCTGGGGCCAACGTCCTGACTTTC. The chain links TRBV7-9 to TRBJ2-6; no clear D. CDR1 is SEHNR, CDR2 FQNEAQ, per germline (reference sequence). V gave up 1 base and J gave up 0 bases, with 1 base separating them. This CDR3 has 14 residues.

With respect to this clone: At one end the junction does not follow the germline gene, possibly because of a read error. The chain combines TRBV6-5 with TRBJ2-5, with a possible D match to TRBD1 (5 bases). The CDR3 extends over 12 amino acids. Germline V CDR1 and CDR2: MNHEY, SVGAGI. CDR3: CAISESDRGRYF. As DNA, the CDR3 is TGTGCCATCAGTGAGTCTGATAGGGGAAGATACTTC.

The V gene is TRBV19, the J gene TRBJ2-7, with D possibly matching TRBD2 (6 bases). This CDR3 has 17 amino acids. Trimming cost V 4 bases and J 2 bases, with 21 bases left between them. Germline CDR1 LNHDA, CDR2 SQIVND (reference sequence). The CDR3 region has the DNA TGTGCCAGTAGTAATCAGAAGGCGCTGGGGGGACCCTACGAGCAGTACTTC. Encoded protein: CASSNQKALGGPYEQYF.

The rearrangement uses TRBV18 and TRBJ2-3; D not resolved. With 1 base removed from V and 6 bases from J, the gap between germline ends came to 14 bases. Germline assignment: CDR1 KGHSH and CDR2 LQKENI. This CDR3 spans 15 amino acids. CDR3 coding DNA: TGTGCCAGCTCACCACAGACGGTCGTCACGGATACGCAGTATTTT. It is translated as CASSPQTVVTDTQYF.

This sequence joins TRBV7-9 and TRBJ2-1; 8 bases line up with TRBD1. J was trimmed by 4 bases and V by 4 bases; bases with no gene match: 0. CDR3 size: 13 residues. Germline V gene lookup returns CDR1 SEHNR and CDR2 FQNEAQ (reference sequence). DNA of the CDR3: TGTGCCAGCAGCTGGGACAGGTACAATGAGCAGTTCTTC. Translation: CASSWDRYNEQFF.

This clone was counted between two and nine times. The CDR3 region has the DNA TGTGCCAGCAGCCTGGGACAGGCTCCAAATGAAAAACTGTTTTTT. Protein: CASSLGQAPNEKLFF. This chain links TRBV7-9 with TRBJ1-4; 8 bases are a match to TRBD1. CDR1 SEHNR and CDR2 FQNEAQ come from the germline V gene (reference sequence). The CDR3 is made up of 15 amino acids. J lost 5 bases, V lost 5 bases, and 7 bases had no gene match.

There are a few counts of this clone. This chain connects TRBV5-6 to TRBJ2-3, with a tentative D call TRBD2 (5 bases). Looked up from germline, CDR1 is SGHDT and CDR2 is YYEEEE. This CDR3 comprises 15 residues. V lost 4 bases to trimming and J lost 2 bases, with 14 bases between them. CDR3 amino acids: CASSLKTRDTDTQYF. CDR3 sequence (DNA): TGTGCCAGCAGCCTCAAGACCCGGGACACAGATACGCAGTATTTT.

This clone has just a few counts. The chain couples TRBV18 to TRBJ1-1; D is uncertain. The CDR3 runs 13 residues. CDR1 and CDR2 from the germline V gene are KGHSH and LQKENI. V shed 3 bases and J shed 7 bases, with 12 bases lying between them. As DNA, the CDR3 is TGTGCCAGCTCACCGGAAACGAGAGGTGAAGCTTTCTTT. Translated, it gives CASSPETRGEAFF.

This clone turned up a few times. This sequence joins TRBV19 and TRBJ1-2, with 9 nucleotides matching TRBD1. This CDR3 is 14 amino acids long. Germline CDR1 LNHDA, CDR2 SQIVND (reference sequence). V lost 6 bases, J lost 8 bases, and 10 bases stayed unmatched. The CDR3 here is CASRDRDRASGYTF. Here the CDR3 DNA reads TGTGCCAGTAGGGACCGGGACAGGGCTTCCGGCTACACCTTC. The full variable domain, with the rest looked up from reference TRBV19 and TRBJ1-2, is DGGITQSPKYLFRKEGQNVTLSCEQNLNHDAMYWYRQDPGQGLRLIYYSQIVNDFQKGDIAEGYSVSREKKESFPLTVTSAQKNPTAFYLCASRDRDRASGYTFGSGTRLTVV.

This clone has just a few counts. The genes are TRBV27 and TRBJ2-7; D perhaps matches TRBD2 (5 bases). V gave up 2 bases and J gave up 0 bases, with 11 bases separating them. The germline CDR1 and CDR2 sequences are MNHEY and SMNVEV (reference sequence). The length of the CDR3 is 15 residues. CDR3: CASSLTGKSSYEQYF. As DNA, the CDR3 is TGTGCCAGCAGTTTAACGGGGAAGAGCTCCTACGAGCAGTACTTC.

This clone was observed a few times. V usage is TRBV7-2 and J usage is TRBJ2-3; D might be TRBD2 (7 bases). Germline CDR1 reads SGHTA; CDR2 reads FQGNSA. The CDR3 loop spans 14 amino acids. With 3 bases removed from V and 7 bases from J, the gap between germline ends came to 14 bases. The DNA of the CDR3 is TGTGCCAGCAGCTTGGGGGGGGCGGTGAATACGCAGTATTTT. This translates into CASSLGGAVNTQYF. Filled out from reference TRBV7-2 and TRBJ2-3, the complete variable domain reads GAGVSQSPSNKVTEKGKDVELRCDPISGHTALYWYRQSLGQGLEFLIYFQGNSAPDKSGLPSDRFSAERTGGSVSTLTIQRTQQEDSAVYLCASSLGGAVNTQYFGPGTRLTVL.

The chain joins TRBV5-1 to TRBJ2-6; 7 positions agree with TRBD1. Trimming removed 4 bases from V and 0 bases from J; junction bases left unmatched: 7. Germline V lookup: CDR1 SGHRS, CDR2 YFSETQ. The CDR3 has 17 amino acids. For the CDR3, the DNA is TGCGCCAGCAGCAAAACAGGGGCGAGCTCTGGGGCCAACGTCCTGACTTTC. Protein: CASSKTGASSGANVLTF.

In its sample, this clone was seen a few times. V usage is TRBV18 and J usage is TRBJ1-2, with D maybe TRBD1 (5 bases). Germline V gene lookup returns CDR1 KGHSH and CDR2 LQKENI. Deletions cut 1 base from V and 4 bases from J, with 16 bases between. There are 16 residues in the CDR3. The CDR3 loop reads CASSPQSKGASYGYTF. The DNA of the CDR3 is TGTGCCAGCTCACCACAATCTAAAGGGGCAAGCTATGGCTACACCTTC.

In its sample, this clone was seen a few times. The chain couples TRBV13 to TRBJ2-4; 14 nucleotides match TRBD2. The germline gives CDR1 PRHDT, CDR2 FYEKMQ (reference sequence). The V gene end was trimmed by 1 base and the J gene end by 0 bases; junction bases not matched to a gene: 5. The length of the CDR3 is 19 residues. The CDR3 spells CASSLAGLAGEQAKNIQYF. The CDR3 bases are TGTGCCAGCAGCTTAGCGGGACTAGCGGGAGAGCAAGCCAAAAACATTCAGTACTTC.

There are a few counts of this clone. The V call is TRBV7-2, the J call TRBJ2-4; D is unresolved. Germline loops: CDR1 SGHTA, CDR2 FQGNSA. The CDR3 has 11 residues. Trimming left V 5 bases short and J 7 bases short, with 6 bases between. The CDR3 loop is CASSVSNIQYF. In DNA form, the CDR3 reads TGTGCCAGCAGCGTCAGCAACATTCAGTACTTC.

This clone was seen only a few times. The CDR3 spells CASSQDPGTNVLTF. The CDR3 bases are TGTGCCAGCAGCCAAGATCCGGGTACCAACGTCCTGACTTTC. The V call is TRBV4-2, the J call TRBJ2-6; D is undetermined. CDR1 and CDR2 (germline): LGHNA, YNFKEQ. The CDR3 has 14 amino acids. Trimming shortened V by 0 bases and J by 8 bases, and 8 bases separated the two germline ends.

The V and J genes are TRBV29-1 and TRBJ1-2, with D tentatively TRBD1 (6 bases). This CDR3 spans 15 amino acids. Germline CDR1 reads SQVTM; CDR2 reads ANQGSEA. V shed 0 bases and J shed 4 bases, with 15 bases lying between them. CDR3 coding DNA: TGCAGCGTTGAAGATCCCGCCAGGGGTTCCTATGGCTACACCTTC. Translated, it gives CSVEDPARGSYGYTF. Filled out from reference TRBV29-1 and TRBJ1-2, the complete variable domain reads SAVISQKPSRDICQRGTSLTIQCQVDSQVTMMFWYRQQPGQSLTLIATANQGSEATYESGFVIDKFPISRPNLTFSTLTVSNMSPEDSSIYLCSVEDPARGSYGYTFGSGTRLTVV.

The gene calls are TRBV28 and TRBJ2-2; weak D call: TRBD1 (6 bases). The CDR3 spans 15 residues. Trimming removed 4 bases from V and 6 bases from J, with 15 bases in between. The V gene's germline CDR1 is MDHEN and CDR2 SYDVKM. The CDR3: CASSSRTGIPGELFF. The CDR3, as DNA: TGTGCCAGCAGTTCTCGAACAGGGATCCCCGGGGAGCTGTTTTTT.

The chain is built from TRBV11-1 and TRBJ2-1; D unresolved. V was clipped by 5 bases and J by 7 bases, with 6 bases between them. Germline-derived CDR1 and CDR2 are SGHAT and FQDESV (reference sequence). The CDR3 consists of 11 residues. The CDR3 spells CASSAHNEQFF. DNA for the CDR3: TGTGCCAGCAGCGCCCATAATGAGCAGTTCTTC. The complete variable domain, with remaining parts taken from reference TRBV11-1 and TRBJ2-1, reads EAEVAQSPRYKITEKSQAVAFWCDPISGHATLYWYRQILGQGPELLVQFQDESVVDDSQLPKDRFSAERLKGVDSTLKIQPAELGDSAMYLCASSAHNEQFFGPGTRLTVL.

CDR3 region: CASSLPQFIEKLFF. The CDR3 DNA reads TGTGCCAGCAGTTTACCCCAGTTCATTGAAAAACTGTTTTTT. The rearrangement uses TRBV28 and TRBJ1-4; D unclear. The CDR3 is 14 residues long. V lost 2 bases, J lost 7 bases, and 11 bases lay in between. The germline CDR1 and CDR2 sequences are MDHEN and SYDVKM.

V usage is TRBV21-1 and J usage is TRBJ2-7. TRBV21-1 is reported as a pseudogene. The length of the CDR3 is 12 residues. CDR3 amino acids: CASNGSGDEQYF. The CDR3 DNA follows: TGTGCCAGCAACGGTAGTGGGGACGAGCAGTACTTC.